One T cell receptor (beta chain) is described in this entry. This sample stems from a study of blood T cell repertoires in COVID-19. Turning to the study itself: PBMCs, B-cell-depleted T cells, or T cells were the source of the cDNA or gDNA that made up the material.

V was pared by 2 bases and J by 3 bases, with 3 bases of the junction left unmatched. This CDR3 has 15 amino acids. Germline V gives CDR1 SGDLS, CDR2 YYNGEE. Profiling relied on immunoSEQ multiplex PCR, and the TCRdb table lists in-frame clones only, not all of them. The table lists approximately 300,000 clones, 90% of them singletons, with 6.5% to 8% in the top ten. The TCR originated in a woman aged 25 to 39 with COVID-19, enrolled during active disease. This rearrangement joins TRBV9 to TRBJ1-3, with 9 bases matching TRBD1. Material: peripheral blood. The CDR3: CASSVRDRVGNTIYF. In DNA, the CDR3 is TGTGCCAGCAGCGTTCGGGACAGGGTTGGAAACACCATATATTTT.